These T cell receptor beta chains were read from a single sample in a study of blood T cell repertoires in COVID-19. Clones were read by immunoSEQ multiplex PCR, and TCRdb kept only the in-frame ones, dropping some. The table has under 150,000 clones, roughly 69% seen once. Input material: peripheral blood. All receptors derive from a woman in her sixties or seventies with acute or convalescent COVID-19. Both conserved end residues are part of each CDR3. D genes are given only for firm matches. Where a row states a size, it is once, few, many or the class of an expanded clone; other rows omit it.

V	D	J	size	CDR3	DNA
TRBV3-1/TRBV3-2	.	TRBJ1-5	.	CASSQQGGGNQPQHF	TGTGCCAGCAGCCAACAAGGGGGGGGCAATCAGCCCCAGCATTTT
TRBV10-2	.	TRBJ2-2	.	CASSEIDTGELFF	TGCGCCAGCAGTGAGATAGACACCGGGGAGCTGTTTTTT
TRBV6-5	.	TRBJ2-7	.	CASTTQLEAQYF	TGTGCCAGCACCACCCAGCTGGAGGCACAGTACTTC
TRBV7-9	TRBD2	TRBJ2-1	.	CASSLGGGAIEQFF	TGTGCCAGCAGCTTAGGCGGGGGGGCCATTGAGCAGTTCTTC
TRBV11-1	TRBD2	TRBJ2-1	once	CASSQGTSGAPHEQFF	TGTGCCAGCAGCCAGGGTACTAGCGGGGCCCCACATGAGCAGTTCTTC
TRBV19	.	TRBJ1-2	.	CASRQTGRGPYGYTF	TGTGCCAGTAGGCAAACCGGGAGGGGACCCTATGGCTACACCTTC
TRBV2	TRBD2	TRBJ2-2	few	CASSPTSGKVTGELFF	TGTGCCAGCAGTCCTACTAGCGGGAAAGTCACCGGGGAGCTGTTTTTT
TRBV6-2/TRBV6-3	.	TRBJ1-2	once	CASSPGRNYGYTF	TGTGCCAGCAGCCCCGGTAGAAACTATGGCTACACCTTC
TRBV19	TRBD2	TRBJ2-7	.	CASSPIGLAYEQYF	TGTGCCAGTAGCCCAATAGGACTAGCCTACGAGCAGTACTTC
TRBV15	TRBD1	TRBJ1-4	.	CATSRDRGGEKLFF	TGTGCCACCAGCAGAGATCGAGGGGGCGAAAAACTGTTTTTT
TRBV28	TRBD1	TRBJ2-5	.	CASRQGAKTQYF	TGTGCCAGCAGACAGGGGGCGAAGACCCAGTACTTC
TRBV11-3	TRBD1	TRBJ2-7	once	CASSFIRDREYEQYF	TGTGCCAGCAGCTTTATCCGGGACAGGGAGTACGAGCAGTACTTC
TRBV6-5	TRBD1	TRBJ1-3	few	CASRRTGTGNTIYF	TGTGCCAGCAGAAGGACAGGGACTGGAAACACCATATATTTT
TRBV4-1	.	TRBJ1-2	.	CASSQDTGQMYGYTF	TGCGCCAGCAGCCAAGATACAGGACAGATGTATGGCTACACCTTC
TRBV18	.	TRBJ2-1	.	CASSPQQGYEQFF	TGTGCCAGCTCACCACAACAGGGCTATGAGCAGTTCTTC
TRBV20-1	TRBD2	TRBJ2-1	.	CSASGAGRGSNEQFF	TGCAGTGCTAGTGGGGCGGGGAGGGGCTCCAATGAGCAGTTCTTC
TRBV3-1/TRBV3-2	TRBD2	TRBJ2-1	.	CASSRGRGTWNEQFF	TGTGCCAGCAGCAGAGGGCGGGGGACTTGGAATGAGCAGTTCTTC
TRBV9	.	TRBJ2-3	.	CASSAGVSADTQYF	TGTGCCAGCAGCGCAGGGGTTAGCGCAGATACGCAGTATTTT